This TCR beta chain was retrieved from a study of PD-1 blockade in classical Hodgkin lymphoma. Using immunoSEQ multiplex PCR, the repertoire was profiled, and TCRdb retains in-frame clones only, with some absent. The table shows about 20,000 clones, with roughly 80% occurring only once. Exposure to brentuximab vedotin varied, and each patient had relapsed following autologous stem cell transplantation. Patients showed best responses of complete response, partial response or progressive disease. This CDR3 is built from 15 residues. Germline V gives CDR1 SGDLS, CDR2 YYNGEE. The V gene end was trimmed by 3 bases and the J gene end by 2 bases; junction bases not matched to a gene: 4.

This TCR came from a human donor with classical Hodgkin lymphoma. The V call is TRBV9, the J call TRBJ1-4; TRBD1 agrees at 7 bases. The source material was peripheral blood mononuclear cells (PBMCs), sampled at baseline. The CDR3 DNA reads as TGTGCCAGCAGCGCGACAGGGTTGACTAATGAAAAACTGTTTTTT. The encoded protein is CASSATGLTNEKLFF.